The clone carrying this T cell receptor beta chain was picked up a small number of times. V was trimmed by 0 bases and J by 7 bases, leaving 15 bases between them. From germline, CDR1 is SGHTA and CDR2 FQGNSA. This CDR3 has 15 residues. Sample time point: pre-treatment sample, taken before nivolumab and TIL therapy. The data were taken from a study of TIL therapy for anti-PD-1-resistant metastatic lung cancer. The immunoSEQ assay was v3. The table came from immunoSEQ multiplex PCR; TCRdb's copy has only in-frame clones and leaves some out. The sample yields about 59,000 clones, over 70% seen once. The receptor's source is a person between 25 and 80 years old with non-small cell lung cancer. The material was blood, obtained at baseline. V usage is TRBV7-2 and J usage is TRBJ2-5; TRBD2 is a possible D gene (5 bases). CDR3 DNA sequence: TGTGCCAGCAGCTTAGCTGGCGGGCTCGTTGGGACCCAGTACTTC. Protein product: CASSLAGGLVGTQYF.